The next 16 T cell receptor beta chains were all read from a single sample in a study of cytomegalovirus exposure and HLA in healthy donors. The PCR contained 60 Vbeta and 13 Jbeta primers. Sequencing was performed with immunoSEQ multiplex PCR; in TCRdb, only in-frame clones are kept and a portion is missing. The sample consists of about 180,000 clones, over 75% of them appearing once. Sequencing was performed on PBMCs. These TCRs come from a man aged 40-50 years in good health and CMV-seropositive.

The chain is built from TRBV2 and TRBJ2-5, with 10 bases identical to TRBD2. The CDR3 runs to 14 residues. The V gene's germline CDR1 is SNHLY and CDR2 FYNNEI. V shed 8 bases and J 5 bases; nucleotides not matched to a gene: 8. The CDR3 spells CASGSGRAGETQYF. As DNA, the CDR3 is TGTGCCAGCGGGAGCGGGAGGGCCGGTGAGACCCAGTACTTC.

The table lists this clone with a few counts. The chain has TRBV19 and TRBJ1-2, with D possibly matching TRBD1 (6 bases). The V gene's germline CDR1 is LNHDA and CDR2 SQIVND (reference sequence). CDR3 length: 17 residues. The V end lost 5 bases, the J end lost 3 bases, and 22 bases lay between the germline ends. In DNA form, the CDR3 reads TGTGCCAGTAGTCCGACTGTCACTGGGGGCGATTACTATGGCTACACCTTC. Translating gives CASSPTVTGGDYYGYTF.

This chain links TRBV15 with TRBJ1-2, with 7 bases fitting TRBD1. V shed 1 base, J shed 8 bases, and the junction held 10 bases outside the gene matches. Germline V gives CDR1 LNHNV, CDR2 YYDKDF (reference sequence). There are 15 residues in the CDR3. The CDR3, as DNA: TGTGCCACCAGCAGAGCGGACAGGAATCAGGGCGGCTACACCTTC. This sequence encodes CATSRADRNQGGYTF. Full variable domain (rest looked up from reference TRBV15 and TRBJ1-2): DAMVIQNPRYQVTQFGKPVTLSCSQTLNHNVMYWYQQKSSQAPKLLFHYYDKDFNNEADTPDNFQSRRPNTSFCFLDIRSPGLGDTAMYLCATSRADRNQGGYTFGSGTRLTVV.

The chain combines TRBV6-1 with TRBJ2-2; D may be TRBD2 (6 bases). Germline V lookup: CDR1 MNHNS, CDR2 SASEGT. The ends were cut back, 7 bases at V and 4 bases at J, with 13 bases in the middle. The CDR3 is 14 amino acids. CDR3 in amino acids: CASMEQGGTGELFF. The DNA of the CDR3 is TGTGCCAGCATGGAGCAGGGAGGCACCGGGGAGCTGTTTTTT.

The chain is built from TRBV5-4 and TRBJ1-2; TRBD1 aligns across 7 bases. V lost 4 bases to trimming and J lost 4 bases; unmatched junction nucleotides: 19. CDR1 and CDR2 from the germline V gene are SGHNT and YYREEE (reference sequence). CDR3 length: 18 residues. The CDR3 here is CASSTQTGSVKARYGYTF. CDR3 sequence (DNA): TGTGCCAGCAGCACACAGACAGGGTCTGTGAAGGCACGCTATGGCTACACCTTC. The variable domain in full, with the rest retrieved from reference TRBV5-4 and TRBJ1-2, is ETGVTQSPTHLIKTRGQQVTLRCSSQSGHNTVSWYQQALGQGPQFIFQYYREEENGRGNFPPRFSGLQFPNYSSELNVNALELDDSALYLCASSTQTGSVKARYGYTFGSGTRLTVV.

The J gene is TRBJ2-2, the V gene TRBV11-2, with 12 bases identical to TRBD2. V was pared by 5 bases and J by 1 base, with 11 bases of the junction left unmatched. This CDR3 has 19 amino acids. Germline CDR1 SGHAT, CDR2 FQNNGV. The DNA of the CDR3 is TGTGCCAGCAGCACGCGACGCGTACTAGCGGGGGGGAACACCGGGGAGCTGTTTTTT. Protein sequence: CASSTRRVLAGGNTGELFF.

The CDR3 loop is CASSSQGSSYEQYF. The CDR3 DNA follows: TGTGCCAGCAGCTCTCAGGGGAGCTCCTACGAGCAGTACTTC. This chain uses TRBV5-4 with TRBJ2-7; weak D call: TRBD1 (6 bases). Germline CDR1 is SGHNT and CDR2 is YYREEE (reference sequence). The CDR3 covers 14 residues. V was clipped by 3 bases and J by 0 bases, with 10 bases between them.

The rearrangement links TRBV5-1 to TRBJ1-1, with 11 positions matching TRBD1. This CDR3 has 15 amino acids. V gave up 4 bases and J gave up 1 base; unmatched junction bases: 3. Germline CDR1 SGHRS, CDR2 YFSETQ. CDR3 DNA: TGCGCCAGCAGCCCCGGGACAGGGGGGAACACTGAAGCTTTCTTT. It is translated as CASSPGTGGNTEAFF.

The V gene is TRBV2, the J gene TRBJ2-7; weak D call: TRBD1 (7 bases). The germline V and J ends were trimmed by 8 bases and 0 bases, with 11 bases remaining between them. Germline loops: CDR1 SNHLY, CDR2 FYNNEI. The CDR3 covers 13 residues. The CDR3 DNA follows: TGTGCCAGCGCGGGACAGAGCTCCTACGAGCAGTACTTC. It specifies CASAGQSSYEQYF.

The chain carries TRBV6-5 and TRBJ1-5, with 7 bases matching TRBD1. The CDR3 consists of 15 residues. Trimming at V came to 7 bases and at J to 0 bases, leaving 6 bases not matched to a gene. Per germline, CDR1 MNHEY and CDR2 SVGAGI. This CDR3 reads CASNRDRNSNQPQHF. The CDR3 DNA reads TGTGCCAGCAACCGGGACAGAAATAGCAATCAGCCCCAGCATTTT.

The V and J genes are TRBV5-1 and TRBJ2-1; the match to TRBD2 covers 15 bases. This CDR3 has 17 amino acids. Germline lookup yields CDR1 SGHRS and CDR2 YFSETQ. J was trimmed by 7 bases and V by 4 bases; bases with no gene match: 9. This chain's CDR3 is CASSAGLAGGRGNEQFF. The CDR3 coding sequence is TGCGCCAGCAGCGCAGGACTAGCGGGAGGGCGGGGGAATGAGCAGTTCTTC.

The chain uses TRBV25-1 and TRBJ1-3; a weak D match, TRBD1 (5 bases). Germline lookup yields CDR1 MGHDK and CDR2 SYGVNS. The CDR3 is 17 residues long. Trimming removed 2 bases at V and 3 bases at J, with 17 bases between. The CDR3 sequence: CASSEGRGMGYGNTIYF. As DNA, the CDR3 is TGTGCCAGCAGTGAAGGGAGGGGAATGGGATATGGAAACACCATATATTTT.

The chain links TRBV13 to TRBJ1-3, with a possible D match to TRBD1 (5 bases). The CDR3 runs to 17 residues. V dropped 7 bases and J dropped 0 bases, with 19 bases sitting between them. CDR1 and CDR2 (germline): PRHDT, FYEKMQ (reference sequence). The CDR3 protein is CASTRRTFGFSGNTIYF. CDR3 in DNA: TGTGCCAGCACTCGTCGGACATTTGGCTTCTCTGGAAACACCATATATTTT. Using reference TRBV13 and TRBJ1-3 for the parts outside the CDR3, the full variable domain is AAGVIQSPRHLIKEKRETATLKCYPIPRHDTVYWYQQGPGQDPQFLISFYEKMQSDKGSIPDRFSAQQFSDYHSELNMSSLELGDSALYFCASTRRTFGFSGNTIYFGEGSWLTVV.

Concerning this clone: Its ends do not fully match the called genes, so a read error is possible. The V gene is TRBV9, the J gene TRBJ2-6; weak D call: TRBD1 (6 bases). Germline-derived CDR1 and CDR2 are SGDLS and YYNGEE. This CDR3 contains 16 residues. DNA of the CDR3: TGTGCCAGCAGCGCGACTGGGGGCTCTGGGGCCAACGGCCTGACTTTC. This sequence encodes CASSATGGSGANGLTF.

The chain combines TRBV25-1 with TRBJ2-2; D is uncertain. CDR1 is MGHDK, CDR2 SYGVNS, per germline. The CDR3 sequence is 14 residues long. V lost 1 base and J lost 1, with 4 bases in between. CDR3 bases: TGTGCCAGCAGTGAATTCCAGAACACCGGGGAGCTGTTTTTT. Amino acids: CASSEFQNTGELFF.

This clone has just a few counts. The chain employs TRBV7-9 and TRBJ2-7; TRBD2 matches at 8 bases. The CDR3 length is 13 residues. The germline V gene encodes CDR1 SEHNR and CDR2 FQNEAQ (reference sequence). V was clipped by 5 bases and J by 8 bases; unmatched bases: 8. In nucleotides, the CDR3 is TGTGCCAGCAGCCCCCCCGGGACTAGAAAGCAGTACTTC. Protein sequence: CASSPPGTRKQYF.